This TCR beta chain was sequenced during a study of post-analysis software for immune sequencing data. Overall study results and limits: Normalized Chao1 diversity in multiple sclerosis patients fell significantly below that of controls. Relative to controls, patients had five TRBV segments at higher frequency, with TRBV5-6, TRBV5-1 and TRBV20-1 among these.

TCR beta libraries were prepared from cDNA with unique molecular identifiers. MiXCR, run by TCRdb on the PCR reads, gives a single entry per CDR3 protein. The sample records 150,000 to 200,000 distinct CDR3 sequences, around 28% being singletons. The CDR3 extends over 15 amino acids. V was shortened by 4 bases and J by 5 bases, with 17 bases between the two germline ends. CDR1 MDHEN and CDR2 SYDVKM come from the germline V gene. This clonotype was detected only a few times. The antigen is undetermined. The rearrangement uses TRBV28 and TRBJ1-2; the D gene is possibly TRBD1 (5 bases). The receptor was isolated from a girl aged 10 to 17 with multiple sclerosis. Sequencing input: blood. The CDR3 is CASSSHGTAGYGYTF. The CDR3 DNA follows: TGTGCCAGCAGTTCACACGGGACGGCCGGATATGGCTACACCTTC.